The entry below gives a single T cell receptor (beta chain) sequence along with its context. Antigen specificity is unknown. PCR involved 60 Vbeta and 13 Jbeta primers. Some clones are missing from TCRdb's copy, which holds only in-frame ones; the method was immunoSEQ multiplex PCR. The sample gives some 130,000 clones, about 80% of which show up once; 2.5% to 3.5% is in the top ten. All donors participated as healthy donors of bone marrow. Unrecorded immune exposures were likely, despite nominal health at sampling. These data originate in a study of cytomegalovirus exposure and HLA in healthy donors. Regarding the study as a whole: Later analysis found that TCR beta chains associated with HLA were more clonally expanded than other, equally common chains. Cytomegalovirus association was listed for 150 to 200 TCR beta chains.

Germline-derived CDR1 and CDR2 are MDHEN and SYDVKM. V was trimmed by 2 bases and J by 5 bases, leaving 15 bases between them. The CDR3 covers 15 residues. This clonotype was obtained from a male donor in good health and CMV-seronegative. The material sequenced was PBMCs. V is TRBV28 and J is TRBJ1-2, with a tentative D call TRBD1 (5 bases). CDR3 nucleotides: TGTGCCAGCAGTTTACACGTCGGGACTGCTTATGGCTACACCTTC. Translating gives CASSLHVGTAYGYTF.